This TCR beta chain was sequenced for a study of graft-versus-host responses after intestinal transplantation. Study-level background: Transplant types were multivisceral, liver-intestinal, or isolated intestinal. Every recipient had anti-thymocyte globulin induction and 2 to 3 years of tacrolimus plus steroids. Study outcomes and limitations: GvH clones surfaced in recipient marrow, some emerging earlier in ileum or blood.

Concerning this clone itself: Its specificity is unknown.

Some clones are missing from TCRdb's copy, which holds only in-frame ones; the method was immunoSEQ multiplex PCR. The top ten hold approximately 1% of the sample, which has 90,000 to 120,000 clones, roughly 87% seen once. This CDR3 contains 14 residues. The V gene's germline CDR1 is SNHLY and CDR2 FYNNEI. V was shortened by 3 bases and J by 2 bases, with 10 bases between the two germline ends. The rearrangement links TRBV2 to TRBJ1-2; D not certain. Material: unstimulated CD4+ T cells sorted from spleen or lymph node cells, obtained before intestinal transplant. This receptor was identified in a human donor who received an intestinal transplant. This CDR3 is CASSDPAVNYGYTF. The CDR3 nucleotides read TGTGCCAGCAGTGATCCGGCAGTGAACTATGGCTACACCTTC.